This TCR beta chain was sequenced in a study of T-cell reconstitution after alpha-beta-depleted transplantation in children. This clonotype has just a few counts. Preparation of the TCRbeta library was carried out with unique molecular identifiers. TCRdb processed the PCR reads anew with MiXCR; each CDR3 protein has one entry. Of almost 400,000 distinct CDR3 sequences in the sample, about 20% were seen once. CDR1 and CDR2 (germline): DFQATT, SNEGSKA (reference sequence). The J segment lost 7 bases and the V segment lost 5 bases, leaving 11 bases of the junction unmatched. This CDR3 region has 13 residues.

The clonotype was recovered from a human donor who donated a stem cell graft to a child with acute myeloid leukemia. The genes are TRBV20-1 and TRBJ2-7, with 7 bases fitting TRBD2. Sequencing used PBMCs from the stem cell graft donor, obtained from the stem cell graft. CDR3 sequence reads: CSADWGGVYEQYF. CDR3 in DNA: TGCAGTGCTGATTGGGGAGGGGTGTATGAGCAGTACTTC.